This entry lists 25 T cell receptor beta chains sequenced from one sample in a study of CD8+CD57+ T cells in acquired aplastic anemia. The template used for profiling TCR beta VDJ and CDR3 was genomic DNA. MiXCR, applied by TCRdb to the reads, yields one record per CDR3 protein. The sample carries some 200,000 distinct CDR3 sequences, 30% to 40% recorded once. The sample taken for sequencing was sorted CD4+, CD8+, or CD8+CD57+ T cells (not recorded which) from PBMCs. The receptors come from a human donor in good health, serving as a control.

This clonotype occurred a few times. CDR3 coding DNA: TGTGCCAGCAGAACGGGCGGCACACTCCAGCCCCAGCATTTT. Its protein product is CASRTGGTLQPQHF. The chain couples TRBV6-1 to TRBJ1-5, with no clear D. V lost 6 bases to trimming and J lost 7 bases, with 16 bases between them. The CDR3 consists of 14 residues. The germline gives CDR1 MNHNS, CDR2 SASEGT.

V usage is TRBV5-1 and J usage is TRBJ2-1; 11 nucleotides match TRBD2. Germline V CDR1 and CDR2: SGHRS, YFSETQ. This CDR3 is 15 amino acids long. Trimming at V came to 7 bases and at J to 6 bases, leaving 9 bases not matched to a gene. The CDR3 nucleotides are TGCGCCAGCTCGAGAACTAGCGGGAGTGGCAATGAGCAGTTCTTC. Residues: CASSRTSGSGNEQFF.

CDR3 nucleotides: TGTGCCAGCTCAAGAGACAGGCGAAGCTCTGGAAACACCATATATTTT. Residues: CASSRDRRSSGNTIYF. This chain links TRBV18 with TRBJ1-3, with TRBD1 as a possible D gene (6 bases). The V gene lost 5 bases and the J gene lost 0 bases, with 14 bases spanning the gap. The CDR3 contains 16 residues. CDR1 KGHSH and CDR2 LQKENI come from the germline V gene.

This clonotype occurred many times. The CDR3 nucleotides are TGTGCCACCAGTGGGAAATGGGGCACAGATACGCAGTATTTT. Amino acid sequence: CATSGKWGTDTQYF. The gene calls are TRBV24-1 and TRBJ2-3; unclear D gene. Germline CDR1 KGHDR, CDR2 SFDVKD. This CDR3 has 14 amino acids. V lost 5 bases and J lost 1, with 9 bases in between.

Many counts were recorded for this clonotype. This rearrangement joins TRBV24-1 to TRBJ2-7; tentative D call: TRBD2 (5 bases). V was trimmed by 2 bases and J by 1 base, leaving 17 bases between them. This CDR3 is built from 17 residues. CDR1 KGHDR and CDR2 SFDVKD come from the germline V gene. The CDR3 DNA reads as TGTGCCACCAGTGATTCCGGTCGGCGGGCCAATTCCTACGAGCAGTACTTC. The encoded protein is CATSDSGRRANSYEQYF.

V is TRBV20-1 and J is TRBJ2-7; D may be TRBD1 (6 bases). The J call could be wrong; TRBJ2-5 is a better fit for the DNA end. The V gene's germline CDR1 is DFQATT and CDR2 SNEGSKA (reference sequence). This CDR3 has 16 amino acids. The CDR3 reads CSASPGQMGLKGTQYF. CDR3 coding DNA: TGCAGTGCTAGCCCGGGACAAATGGGCCTCAAAGGGACCCAGTACTTC.

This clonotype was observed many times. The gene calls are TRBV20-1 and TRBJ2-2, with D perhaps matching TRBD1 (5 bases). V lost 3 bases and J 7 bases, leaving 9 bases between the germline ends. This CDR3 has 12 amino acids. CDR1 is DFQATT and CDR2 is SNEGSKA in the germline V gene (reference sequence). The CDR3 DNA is TGCAGTGCTAGTGACCAGGGCGGGGAGCTGTTTTTT. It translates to CSASDQGGELFF.

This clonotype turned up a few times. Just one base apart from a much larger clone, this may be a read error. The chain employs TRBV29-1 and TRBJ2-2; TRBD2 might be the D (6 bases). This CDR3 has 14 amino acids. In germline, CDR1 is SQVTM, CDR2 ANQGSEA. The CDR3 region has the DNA TGCAGCGTTGAAACCCACGTGCGCACCGGGGGGCTGTTTTTT. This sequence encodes CSVETHVRTGGLFF.

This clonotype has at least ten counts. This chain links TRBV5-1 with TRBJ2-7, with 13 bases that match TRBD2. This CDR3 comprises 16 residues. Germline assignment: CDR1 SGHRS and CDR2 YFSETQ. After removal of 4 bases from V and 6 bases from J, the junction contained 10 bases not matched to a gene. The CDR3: CASSIGTSGERGEQYF. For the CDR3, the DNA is TGCGCCAGCAGCATCGGGACTAGCGGGGAGAGGGGCGAGCAGTACTTC.

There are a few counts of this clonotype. The CDR3 DNA reads TGTGCCAGCAGCCTCGCAGGGGGAGTTATATACGAGCAGTACTTC. As protein: CASSLAGGVIYEQYF. V usage is TRBV6-1 and J usage is TRBJ2-7; 7 bases are shared with TRBD1. CDR1 and CDR2 (germline): MNHNS, SASEGT. J lost 4 bases, V lost 6 bases, and 12 bases had no gene match. This CDR3 comprises 15 residues.

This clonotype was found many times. The CDR3 region has the DNA TGTGCCAGTAGTAGGGGTGGCTCTGGAAACACCATATATTTT. Translating it yields CASSRGGSGNTIYF. The J gene is TRBJ1-3, the V gene TRBV19; D is unclear. V shed 4 bases and J shed 0 bases, with 7 bases lying between them. The germline V gene encodes CDR1 LNHDA and CDR2 SQIVND (reference sequence). This CDR3 region has 14 residues.

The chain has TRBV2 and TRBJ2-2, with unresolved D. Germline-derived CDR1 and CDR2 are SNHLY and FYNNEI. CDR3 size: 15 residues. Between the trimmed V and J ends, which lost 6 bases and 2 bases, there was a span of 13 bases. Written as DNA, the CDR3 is TGTGCCAGCAGCTTATGGCAGGACAACACCGGGGAGCTGTTTTTT. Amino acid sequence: CASSLWQDNTGELFF.

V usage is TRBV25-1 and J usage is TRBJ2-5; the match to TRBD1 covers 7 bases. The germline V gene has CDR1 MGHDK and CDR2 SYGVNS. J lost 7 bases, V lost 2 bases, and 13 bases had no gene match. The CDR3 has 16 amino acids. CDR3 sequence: CASSERETGSLWTQYF. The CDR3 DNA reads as TGTGCCAGCAGTGAAAGGGAGACAGGGAGCTTGTGGACCCAGTACTTC.

The DNA for the CDR3 is TGTGCCACCAGTACCCGCGGCGAGGGCCAGCCCCAGCATTTT. Protein product: CATSTRGEGQPQHF. The chain links TRBV24-1 to TRBJ1-5; no definite D call. V shed 6 bases and J shed 7 bases, with 15 bases lying between them. The CDR3 is made up of 14 amino acids. Germline-derived CDR1 and CDR2 are KGHDR and SFDVKD.

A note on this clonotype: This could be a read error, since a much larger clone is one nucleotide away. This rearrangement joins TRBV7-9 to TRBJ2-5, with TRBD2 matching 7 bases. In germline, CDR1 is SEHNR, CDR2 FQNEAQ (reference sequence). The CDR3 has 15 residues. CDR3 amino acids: CAGSSVGGTIRTQYF. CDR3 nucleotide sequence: TGTGCCGGCAGCTCTGTGGGAGGGACTATCCGGACCCAGTACTTC.

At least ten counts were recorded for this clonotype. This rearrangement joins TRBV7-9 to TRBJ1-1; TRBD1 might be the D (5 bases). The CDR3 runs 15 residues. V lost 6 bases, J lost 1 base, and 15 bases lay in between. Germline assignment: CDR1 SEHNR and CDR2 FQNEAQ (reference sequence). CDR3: CASRWGRLWNTEAFF. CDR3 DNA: TGTGCCAGCAGATGGGGCAGATTGTGGAACACTGAAGCTTTCTTT.

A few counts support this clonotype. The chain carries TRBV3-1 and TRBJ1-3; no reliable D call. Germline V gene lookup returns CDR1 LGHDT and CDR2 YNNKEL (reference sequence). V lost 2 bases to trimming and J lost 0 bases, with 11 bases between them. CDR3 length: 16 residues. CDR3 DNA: TGTGCCAGCAGCCAAATAGGAGGGTCCTCTGGAAACACCATATATTTT. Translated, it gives CASSQIGGSSGNTIYF.

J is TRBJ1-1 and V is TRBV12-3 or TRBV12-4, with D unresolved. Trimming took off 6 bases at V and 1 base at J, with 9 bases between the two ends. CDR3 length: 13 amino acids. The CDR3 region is CASSQTPNTEAFF. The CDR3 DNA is TGTGCCAGCAGCCAAACACCGAACACTGAAGCTTTCTTT.

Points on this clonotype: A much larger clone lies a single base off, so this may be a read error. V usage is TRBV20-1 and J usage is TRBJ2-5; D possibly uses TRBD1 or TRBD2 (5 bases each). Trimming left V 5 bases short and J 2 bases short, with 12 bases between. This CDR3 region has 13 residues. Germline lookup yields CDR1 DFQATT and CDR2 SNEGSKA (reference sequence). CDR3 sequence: CSAAGREQETQYF. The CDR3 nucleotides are TGCAGTGCTGCGGGCAGGGAACAAGAGACCCAGTACTTC.

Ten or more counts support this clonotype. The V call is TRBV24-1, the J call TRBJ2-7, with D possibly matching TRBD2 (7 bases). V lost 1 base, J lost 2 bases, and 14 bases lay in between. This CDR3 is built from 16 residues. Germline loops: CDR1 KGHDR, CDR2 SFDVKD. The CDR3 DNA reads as TGTGCCACCAGTGATTTTTCGGGGGGCGACCCCTACGAGCAGTACTTC. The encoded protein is CATSDFSGGDPYEQYF.

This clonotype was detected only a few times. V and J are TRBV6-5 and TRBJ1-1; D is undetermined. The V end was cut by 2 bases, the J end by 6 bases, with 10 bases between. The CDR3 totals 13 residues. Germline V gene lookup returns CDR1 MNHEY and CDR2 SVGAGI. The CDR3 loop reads CASSYRVWSEAFF. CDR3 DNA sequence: TGTGCCAGCAGTTACCGGGTCTGGTCTGAAGCTTTCTTT.

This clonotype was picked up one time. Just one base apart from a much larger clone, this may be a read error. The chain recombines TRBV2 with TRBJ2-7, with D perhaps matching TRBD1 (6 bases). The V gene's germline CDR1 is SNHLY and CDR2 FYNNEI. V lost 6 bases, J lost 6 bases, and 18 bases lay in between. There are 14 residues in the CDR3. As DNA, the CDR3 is TGTGCCAGCAGCTTAAGGGACAAGGTCGCCGAGCAGTACTTC. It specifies CASSLRDKVAEQYF.

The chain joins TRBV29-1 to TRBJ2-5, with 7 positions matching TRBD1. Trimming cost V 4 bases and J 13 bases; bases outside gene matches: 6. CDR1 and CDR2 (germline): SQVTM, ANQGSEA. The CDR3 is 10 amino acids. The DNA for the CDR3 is TGCAGCGTTGGGCTGACAGGGTCGTACTTC. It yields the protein CSVGLTGSYF. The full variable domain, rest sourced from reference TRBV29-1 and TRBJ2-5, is SAVISQKPSRDICQRGTSLTIQCQVDSQVTMMFWYRQQPGQSLTLIATANQGSEATYESGFVIDKFPISRPNLTFSTLTVSNMSPEDSSIYLCSVGLTGSYFGPGTRLLVL.

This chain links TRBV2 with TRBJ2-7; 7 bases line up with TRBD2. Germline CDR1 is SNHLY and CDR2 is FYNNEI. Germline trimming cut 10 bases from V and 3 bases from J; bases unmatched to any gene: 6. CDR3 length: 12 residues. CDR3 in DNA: TGTGCCACCCGGGGGGATTTCTACGAGCAGTACTTC. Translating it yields CATRGDFYEQYF. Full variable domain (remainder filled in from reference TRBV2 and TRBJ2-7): EPEVTQTPSHQVTQMGQEVILRCVPISNHLYFYWYRQILGQKVEFLVSFYNNEISEKSEIFDDQFSVERPDGSNFTLKIRSTKLEDSAMYFCATRGDFYEQYFGPGTRLTVT.

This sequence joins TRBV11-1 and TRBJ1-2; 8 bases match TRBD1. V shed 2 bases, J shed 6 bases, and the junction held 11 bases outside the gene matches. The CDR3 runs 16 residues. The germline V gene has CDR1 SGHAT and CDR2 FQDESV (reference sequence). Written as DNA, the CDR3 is TGTGCCAGCAGCTTAAAAGGGGCCAGGGGGCGGGATGGCTACACCTTC. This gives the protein CASSLKGARGRDGYTF.